Here is one T cell receptor (beta chain) with its context. Its antigen is as yet unknown. The same CDR3 arises from other DNA sequences in this sample as well. Staining for CD45RO/CCR7/CD25/CD127/CD95/CD27 allowed sorting of CD4+ naive, central memory, regulatory and stem cell-like memory cells. CDR1 is LNHNV, CDR2 YYDKDF, per germline (reference sequence). Deletions cut 4 bases from V and 8 bases from J, with 11 bases between. The CDR3 runs 13 residues. The sample is drawn from a study of beta chain features in type 1 diabetes. Whole-study results and caveats: Across all four CD4+ subsets, people with type 1 diabetes showed modestly shorter TCRB CDR3s. Unsettled here was the matter of whether HLA type influences TCRB rearrangement.

Expressed TCRB transcripts were sequenced after all isolated RNA was converted to cDNA. Produced via immunoSEQ multiplex PCR; TCRdb's table is partial and in-frame only. The sample includes around 400,000 clones, more than 13% of them seen just once. The chain combines TRBV15 with TRBJ2-2; the D gene is possibly TRBD1 (6 bases). The clonotype comes from a woman aged 18-29 years in good health. Sequenced material: naive CD4+ T cells from blood. Written as DNA, the CDR3 is TGTGCCACCAGCATCCAGGGGACAGGGGAGCTGTTTTTT. Amino acids: CATSIQGTGELFF.